The clone carrying this T cell receptor (beta chain) was seen ten or more times. Its antigen is undetermined. This sample was included in a study of T-cell memory formation after mild COVID-19. About the research overall: Largely donor-specific TCR clusters were found. Broader study findings: Nothing showed for sure that second-wave clones peaking on day 37 were SARS-CoV-2 specific. Among clones contracting day 15 to 85, CD4/CD8 was balanced, whereas later expanders leaned CD4+.

A 5'RACE reaction primed in the constant segment made cDNA libraries of TCR alpha and TCR beta, and these carried sample barcodes and UMIs. MiXCR, run by TCRdb on the 5' RACE reads, gives a single entry per CDR3 protein. The sample holds nearly 110,000 distinct CDR3 sequences, around 15% seen once. This CDR3 spans 17 amino acids. Germline V lookup: CDR1 SGHVS, CDR2 FQNEAQ. V lost 2 bases and J lost 6; bases outside the gene matches: 14. The specimen sequenced was PBMCs or a T cell subset sorted from them (not recorded which). The receptor was derived from an adult woman who had mild COVID-19 (a few samples of this study predate the infection). Cell type and time point are not known. The V gene is TRBV7-8, the J gene TRBJ1-2; 8 positions match TRBD1. The CDR3 here is CASSLSRAGGYRNGYTF. The CDR3 nucleotides read TGTGCCAGCAGCTTATCCAGGGCAGGGGGCTACCGCAATGGCTACACCTTC.